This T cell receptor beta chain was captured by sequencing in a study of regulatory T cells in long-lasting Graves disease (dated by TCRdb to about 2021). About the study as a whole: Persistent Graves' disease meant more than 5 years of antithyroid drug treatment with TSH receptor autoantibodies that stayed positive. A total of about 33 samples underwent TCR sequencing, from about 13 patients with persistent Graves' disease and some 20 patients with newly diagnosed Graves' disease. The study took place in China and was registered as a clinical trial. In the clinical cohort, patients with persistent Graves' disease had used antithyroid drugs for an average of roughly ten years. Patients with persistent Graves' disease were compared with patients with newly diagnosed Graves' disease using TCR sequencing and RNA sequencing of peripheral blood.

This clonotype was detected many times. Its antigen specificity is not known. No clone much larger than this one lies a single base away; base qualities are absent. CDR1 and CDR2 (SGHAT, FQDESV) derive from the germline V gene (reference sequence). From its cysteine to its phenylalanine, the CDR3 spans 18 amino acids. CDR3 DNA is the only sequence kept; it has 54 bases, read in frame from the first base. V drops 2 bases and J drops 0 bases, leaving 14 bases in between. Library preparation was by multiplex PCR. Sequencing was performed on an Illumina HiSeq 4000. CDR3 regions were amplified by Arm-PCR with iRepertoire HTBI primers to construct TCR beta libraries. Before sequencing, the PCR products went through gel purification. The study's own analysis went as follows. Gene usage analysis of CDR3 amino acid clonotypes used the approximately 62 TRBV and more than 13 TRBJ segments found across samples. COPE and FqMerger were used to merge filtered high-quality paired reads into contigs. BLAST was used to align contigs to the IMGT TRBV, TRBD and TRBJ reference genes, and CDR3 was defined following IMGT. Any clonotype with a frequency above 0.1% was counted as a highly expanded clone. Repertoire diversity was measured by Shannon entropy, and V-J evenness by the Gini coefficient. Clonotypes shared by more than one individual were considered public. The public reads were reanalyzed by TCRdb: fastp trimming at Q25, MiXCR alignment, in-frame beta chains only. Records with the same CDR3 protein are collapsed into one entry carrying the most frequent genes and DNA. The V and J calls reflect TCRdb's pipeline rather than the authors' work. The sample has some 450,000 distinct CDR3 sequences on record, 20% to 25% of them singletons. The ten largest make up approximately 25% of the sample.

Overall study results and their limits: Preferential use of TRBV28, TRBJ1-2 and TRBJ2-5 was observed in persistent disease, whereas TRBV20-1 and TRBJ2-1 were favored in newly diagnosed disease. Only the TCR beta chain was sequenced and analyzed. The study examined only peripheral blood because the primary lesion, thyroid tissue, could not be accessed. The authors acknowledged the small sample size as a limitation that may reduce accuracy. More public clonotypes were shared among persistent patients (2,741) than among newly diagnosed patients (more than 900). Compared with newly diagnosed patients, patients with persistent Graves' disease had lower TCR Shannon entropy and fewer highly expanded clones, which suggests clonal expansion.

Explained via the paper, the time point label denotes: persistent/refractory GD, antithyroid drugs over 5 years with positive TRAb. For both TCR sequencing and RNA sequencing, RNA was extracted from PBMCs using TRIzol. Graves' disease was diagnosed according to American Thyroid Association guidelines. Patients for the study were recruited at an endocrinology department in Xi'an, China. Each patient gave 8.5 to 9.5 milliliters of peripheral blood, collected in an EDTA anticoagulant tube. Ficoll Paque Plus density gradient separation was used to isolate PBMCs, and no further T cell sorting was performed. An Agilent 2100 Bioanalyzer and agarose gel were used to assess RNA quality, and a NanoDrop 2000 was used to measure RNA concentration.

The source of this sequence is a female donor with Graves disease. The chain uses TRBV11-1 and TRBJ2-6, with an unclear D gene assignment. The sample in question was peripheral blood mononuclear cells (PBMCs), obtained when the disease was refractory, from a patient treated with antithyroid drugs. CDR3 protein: CASSLSQVVASGANVLTF. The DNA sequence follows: TGTGCCAGCAGCTTAAGTCAGGTGGTGGCCTCTGGGGCCAACGTCCTGACTTTC.